What follows describes a single T cell receptor beta chain. As yet, its antigen is unknown. Using immunoSEQ multiplex PCR, the repertoire was profiled, and TCRdb retains in-frame clones only, with some absent. The sample records 95,000 to 150,000 clones, roughly 85% being singletons. These data belong to a study of T cell responses to AZD1222 COVID-19 vaccine. Study details: Second-dose intervals near 4 or 12 weeks were combined.

Study conclusions and caveats: Clonal diversity may have been underestimated, and the donors were mostly white British, with more females than males. Vaccine-associated CD4 TCRs spanned spike, dominant at 160-218 and 743-854.

The CDR3 has 16 residues. The germline CDR1 and CDR2 sequences are SGHNT and YYREEE (reference sequence). The ends were cut back, 0 bases at V and 2 bases at J, with 11 bases in the middle. This receptor was taken from an adult in good health. The sample consisted of peripheral blood, taken on day 0 of AZD1222 vaccination. This chain joins TRBV5-4 and TRBJ1-4; D not certain. This CDR3 is CASSLGGDATNEKLFF. The DNA of the CDR3 is TGTGCCAGCAGCTTGGGCGGGGATGCGACTAATGAAAAACTGTTTTTT. The full variable domain, completed using reference TRBV5-4 and TRBJ1-4, is ETGVTQSPTHLIKTRGQQVTLRCSSQSGHNTVSWYQQALGQGPQFIFQYYREEENGRGNFPPRFSGLQFPNYSSELNVNALELDDSALYLCASSLGGDATNEKLFFGSGTQLSVL.